The 18 T cell receptor beta chains listed next were all sequenced from one sample in a study of shared clonotypes between healthy human individuals. Repertoires were generated with immunoSEQ multiplex PCR, while TCRdb's copy carries only in-frame clones and drops some. Among around 2.5 million clones, over 85% were seen once, and the ten largest hold about 0.39%. The specimen was naive CD4+ T cells from PBMCs. The subset: CD45RA+ positively selected. Receptors were obtained from a man aged 18 to 35 in good health. Some clones in this sample may be carry-over from other donors' samples.

This sequence joins TRBV14 and TRBJ2-7; 9 positions agree with TRBD1. The CDR3 sequence is 16 residues long. V lost 2 bases to trimming and J lost 6 bases; unmatched junction nucleotides: 11. Per germline, CDR1 SGHDN and CDR2 FVKESK. This CDR3 reads CASSQRGQGFGREQYF. DNA of the CDR3: TGTGCCAGCAGCCAACGCGGACAGGGGTTCGGGCGCGAGCAGTACTTC. Supplemented by reference TRBV14 and TRBJ2-7, the full variable domain reads EAGVTQFPSHSVIEKGQTVTLRCDPISGHDNLYWYRRVMGKEIKFLLHFVKESKQDESGMPNNRFLAERTGGTYSTLKVQPAELEDSGVYFCASSQRGQGFGREQYFGPGTRLTVT.

The chain recombines TRBV19 with TRBJ2-4, with 9 bases fitting TRBD2. Germline V gene lookup returns CDR1 LNHDA and CDR2 SQIVND (reference sequence). The length of the CDR3 is 16 residues. Trimming at V came to 3 bases and at J to 6 bases, leaving 9 bases not matched to a gene. CDR3 sequence: CASSISSSGIGNIQYF. The CDR3, as DNA: TGTGCCAGTAGTATCTCCTCTAGCGGGATTGGAAACATTCAGTACTTC.

The chain recombines TRBV4-3 with TRBJ2-6; tentatively, D is TRBD2 (6 bases). V dropped 0 bases and J dropped 0 bases, with 9 bases sitting between them. The length of the CDR3 is 17 residues. Germline V gene sequence: CDR1 LGHNA, CDR2 YSLEER. The CDR3 reads CASSQDPGVSGANVLTF. The CDR3 bases are TGCGCCAGCAGCCAAGATCCGGGGGTCTCTGGGGCCAACGTCCTGACTTTC.

Only one count was recorded for this clone. CDR3 region: CASSGTGDSTDTQYF. The CDR3 region has the DNA TGTGCCAGCAGTGGGACAGGGGATAGCACAGATACGCAGTATTTT. V is TRBV7-3 and J is TRBJ2-3, with 10 bases aligning to TRBD1. CDR3 length equals 15 residues. V lost 6 bases, J lost 0 bases, and 3 bases stayed unmatched. Germline CDR1 is SGHTA and CDR2 is FQGTGA. Filled out from reference TRBV7-3 and TRBJ2-3, the complete variable domain reads GAGVSQTPSNKVTEKGKYVELRCDPISGHTALYWYRQSLGQGPEFLIYFQGTGAADDSGLPNDRFFAVRPEGSVSTLKIQRTERGDSAVYLCASSGTGDSTDTQYFGPGTRLTVL.

Only one count was recorded for this clone. The CDR3 bases are TGCAGCGTCGGCTGGACAGGGCAAGGGGACACCGGGGAGCTGTTTTTT. Residues: CSVGWTGQGDTGELFF. The chain joins TRBV29-1 to TRBJ2-2, with TRBD1 identical over 8 bases. CDR1 and CDR2 from the germline V gene are SQVTM and ANQGSEA. The J segment lost 3 bases and the V segment lost 6 bases, leaving 12 bases of the junction unmatched. The CDR3 extends over 16 amino acids.

This clone was seen only a few times. The rearrangement joins TRBV4-2 to TRBJ1-5; TRBD1 matches at 7 bases. CDR3 length equals 15 residues. Trimming at V came to 0 bases and at J to 3 bases, leaving 2 bases not matched to a gene. Looked up from germline, CDR1 is LGHNA and CDR2 is YNFKEQ. CDR3 sequence (DNA): TGTGCCAGCAGCCAAGACGGACAGGCCAATCAGCCCCAGCATTTT. This encodes CASSQDGQANQPQHF.

The chain joins TRBV5-1 to TRBJ2-5, with D tentatively TRBD1 or TRBD2 (5 bases each). CDR1 SGHRS and CDR2 YFSETQ come from the germline V gene. The CDR3 loop spans 14 amino acids. V was shortened by 4 bases and J by 4 bases, with 14 bases between the two germline ends. The DNA of the CDR3 is TGCGCCAGCAGCCCAATGGGGGACGGAGAGACCCAGTACTTC. This encodes CASSPMGDGETQYF.

Written as DNA, the CDR3 is TGTGCTAGTGGCCGGGACGGAGGCCCGCAGTATTTT. Its protein is CASGRDGGPQYF. The rearrangement links TRBV12-5 to TRBJ2-3, with D perhaps matching TRBD1 or TRBD2 (5 bases each). V lost 6 bases, J lost 10 bases, and 14 bases lay in between. The V gene's germline CDR1 is LGHNT and CDR2 FRNRAP. This CDR3 region has 12 residues.

The count of this clone is one. This chain connects TRBV19 to TRBJ1-5, with D tentatively TRBD1 (5 bases). V dropped 9 bases and J dropped 0 bases, with 12 bases sitting between them. CDR1 is LNHDA and CDR2 is SQIVND in the germline V gene (reference sequence). CDR3 length: 14 residues. The CDR3 DNA reads TGTGCCAGCGTGACAGCTTATAGCAATCAGCCCCAGCATTTT. Residues: CASVTAYSNQPQHF.

This chain connects TRBV5-1 to TRBJ2-2; D possibly uses TRBD1 or TRBD2 (6 bases each). The CDR3 contains 16 residues. Per germline, CDR1 SGHRS and CDR2 YFSETQ. Trimming removed 6 bases at V and 4 bases at J, with 19 bases between. DNA of the CDR3: TGCGCCAGCACACTCAGGGAACAGGGAGGCACCGGGGAGCTGTTTTTT. Translated, it gives CASTLREQGGTGELFF. Full variable domain (rest looked up from reference TRBV5-1 and TRBJ2-2): KAGVTQTPRYLIKTRGQQVTLSCSPISGHRSVSWYQQTPGQGLQFLFEYFSETQRNKGNFPGRFSGRQFSNSRSEMNVSTLELGDSALYLCASTLREQGGTGELFFGEGSRLTVL.

The V call is TRBV11-2, the J call TRBJ2-3; TRBD2 might be the D (6 bases). V was trimmed by 4 bases and J by 2 bases, leaving 16 bases between them. Germline CDR1 and CDR2: SGHAT and FQNNGV. The CDR3 loop spans 16 amino acids. The CDR3 here is CASSSPRGNLTDTQYF. The CDR3 DNA reads as TGTGCCAGCAGCTCGCCGCGGGGTAATCTCACAGATACGCAGTATTTT.

The chain has TRBV7-8 and TRBJ2-1, with TRBD2 as a possible D gene (6 bases). The CDR3 is made up of 13 amino acids. Trimming removed 5 bases from V and 7 bases from J, with 12 bases in between. Germline assignment: CDR1 SGHVS and CDR2 FQNEAQ. The CDR3 reads CASSRGTGNEQFF. CDR3 nucleotides: TGTGCCAGCAGCCGAGGGACTGGGAATGAGCAGTTCTTC.

This clone was observed once. CDR3 in amino acids: CASMESGSLGQYF. CDR3 in DNA: TGTGCCAGCATGGAAAGCGGGAGTTTAGGGCAGTACTTC. V and J are TRBV6-1 and TRBJ2-7, with 8 bases lining up with TRBD2. V lost 7 bases, J lost 9 bases, and 11 bases stayed unmatched. The CDR3 length is 13 residues. Germline-derived CDR1 and CDR2 are MNHNS and SASEGT.

The CDR3 coding sequence is TGTGCCAGCAGGGCCGGACAGGGCCTCCGGGATACGCAGTATTTT. As protein: CASRAGQGLRDTQYF. The chain is built from TRBV6-6 and TRBJ2-3, with 8 nucleotides matching TRBD1. CDR1 and CDR2 from the germline V gene are MNHNY and SVGAGI (reference sequence). This CDR3 region has 15 residues. Germline trimming cut 6 bases from V and 6 bases from J; bases unmatched to any gene: 11.

This chain links TRBV27 with TRBJ2-2, with a tentative D call TRBD1 (5 bases). The CDR3 length is 17 residues. The V gene lost 3 bases and the J gene lost 1 base, with 15 bases spanning the gap. CDR1 is MNHEY and CDR2 is SMNVEV in the germline V gene (reference sequence). CDR3 loop: CASSFFSGIGNTGELFF. The CDR3 DNA sequence: TGTGCCAGCAGTTTTTTCTCAGGGATCGGGAACACCGGGGAGCTGTTTTTT.

Here the CDR3 DNA reads TGTGCCACAAAAACAGGGGAGTCTGCTTTCTTT. As protein: CATKTGESAFF. The rearrangement joins TRBV6-5 to TRBJ1-1; TRBD1 matches 7 bases. CDR1 is MNHEY and CDR2 is SVGAGI in the germline V gene. The CDR3 loop spans 11 amino acids. Unmatched junction bases numbered 10, after V lost 10 bases and J lost 11 bases.

The CDR3 here is CASSTRQFSYEQYF. The CDR3 DNA sequence: TGTGCCAGCAGCACCCGACAGTTCTCCTACGAGCAGTACTTC. The chain is built from TRBV7-2 and TRBJ2-7; D may be TRBD1 (5 bases). The germline V gene encodes CDR1 SGHTA and CDR2 FQGNSA. Trimming left V 5 bases short and J 0 bases short, with 11 bases between. The CDR3 consists of 14 residues.

J is TRBJ1-2 and V is TRBV27, with TRBD1 matching 8 bases. V shed 6 bases, J shed 5 bases, and the junction held 11 bases outside the gene matches. CDR1 MNHEY and CDR2 SMNVEV come from the germline V gene (reference sequence). The CDR3 spans 15 residues. CDR3 in amino acids: CASRLKRDRLYGYTF. In DNA form, the CDR3 reads TGTGCCAGCAGACTTAAACGGGACAGGTTGTATGGCTACACCTTC.